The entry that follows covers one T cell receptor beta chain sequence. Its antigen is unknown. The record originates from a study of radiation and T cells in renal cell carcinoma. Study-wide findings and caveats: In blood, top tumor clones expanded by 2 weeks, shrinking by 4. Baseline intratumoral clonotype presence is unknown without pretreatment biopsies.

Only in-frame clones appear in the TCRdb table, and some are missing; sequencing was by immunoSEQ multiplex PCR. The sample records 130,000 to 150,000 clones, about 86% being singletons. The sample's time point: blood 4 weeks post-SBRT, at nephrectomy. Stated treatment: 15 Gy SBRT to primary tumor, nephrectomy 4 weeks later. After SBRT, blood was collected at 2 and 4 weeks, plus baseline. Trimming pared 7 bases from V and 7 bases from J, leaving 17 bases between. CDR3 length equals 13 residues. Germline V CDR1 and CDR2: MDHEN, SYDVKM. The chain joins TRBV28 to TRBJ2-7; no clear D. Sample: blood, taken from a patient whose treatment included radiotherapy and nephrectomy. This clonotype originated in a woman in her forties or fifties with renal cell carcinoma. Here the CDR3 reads CASNRGFLGEQYF. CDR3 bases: TGTGCCAGCAACCGAGGCTTTTTGGGGGAGCAGTACTTC.